The present T cell receptor (beta chain) was sequenced within a study of identical twins. The CDR3 has 12 amino acids. The V end was cut by 6 bases, the J end by 6 bases, with 9 bases between. Only healthy Caucasians were enrolled as donors. This clonotype showed up many times. MiXCR, applied by TCRdb to the 5' RACE reads, yields one record per CDR3 protein. This repertoire shows approximately 890,000 distinct CDR3 sequences, around an eighth found once; its top ten account for roughly 1.6%. The same data also contributed to another study, on yellow fever vaccine responses in identical twins.

Material: PBMCs. The receptor was derived from a woman aged 18-35 years in good health. V and J are TRBV12-3 or TRBV12-4 and TRBJ1-5, with a possible D match to TRBD1 (6 bases). The CDR3 DNA follows: TGTGCCAGCAGCAGGGGAGGTCAGCCCCAGCATTTT. It yields the protein CASSRGGQPQHF.